This TCR beta chain was identified during a study of T cells in Graves' hyperthyroidism and ophthalmopathy. This clonotype was seen ten or more times. CDR1 and CDR2 from the germline V gene are ENHRY and SYGVKD. CDR3 size: 14 residues. Trimming took off 4 bases at V and 3 bases at J, with 12 bases between the two ends. Template material for amplifying TCR beta CDR3 regions consisted of RNA transcripts. The primer set for the first-round RT-PCR of the TCR CDR3 was HTBI. TCRdb reprocessed the multiplex PCR reads with MiXCR, giving one entry per CDR3 protein. Here the sample spans about 500,000 distinct CDR3 sequences, 16% being singletons.

The origin of this receptor is a woman under 30 with Graves' hyperthyroidism. This chain joins TRBV10-3 and TRBJ1-1; D is possibly TRBD1 (6 bases). Sequenced: blood. This CDR3 is CAISGQAGDTEAFF. DNA of the CDR3: TGTGCCATCAGTGGACAGGCGGGGGACACTGAAGCTTTCTTT.